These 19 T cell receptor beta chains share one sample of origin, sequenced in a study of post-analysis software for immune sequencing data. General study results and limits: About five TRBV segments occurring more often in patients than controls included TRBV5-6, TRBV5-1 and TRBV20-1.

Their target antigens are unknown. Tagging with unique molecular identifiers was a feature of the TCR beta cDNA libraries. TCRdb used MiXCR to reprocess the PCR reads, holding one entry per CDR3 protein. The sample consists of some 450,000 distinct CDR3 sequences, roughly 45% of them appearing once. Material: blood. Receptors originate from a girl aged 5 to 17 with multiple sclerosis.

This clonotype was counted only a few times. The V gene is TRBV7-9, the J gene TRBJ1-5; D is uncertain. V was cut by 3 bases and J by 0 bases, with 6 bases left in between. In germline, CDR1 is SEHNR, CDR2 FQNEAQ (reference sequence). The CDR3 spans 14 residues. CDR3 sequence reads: CASSFGYSNQPQHF. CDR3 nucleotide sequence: TGTGCCAGCAGCTTCGGTTATAGCAATCAGCCCCAGCATTTT.

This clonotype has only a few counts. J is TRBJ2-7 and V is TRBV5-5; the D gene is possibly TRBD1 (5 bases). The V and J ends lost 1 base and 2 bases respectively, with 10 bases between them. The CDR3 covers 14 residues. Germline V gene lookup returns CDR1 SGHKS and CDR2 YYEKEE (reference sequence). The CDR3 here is CASSLRRATYEQYF. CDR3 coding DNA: TGTGCCAGCAGCTTGCGCAGGGCAACCTACGAGCAGTACTTC.

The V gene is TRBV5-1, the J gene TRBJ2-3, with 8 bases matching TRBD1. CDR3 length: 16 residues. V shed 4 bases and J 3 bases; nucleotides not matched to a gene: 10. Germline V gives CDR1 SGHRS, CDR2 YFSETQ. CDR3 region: CASSPTWTGKTDTQYF. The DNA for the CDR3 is TGCGCCAGCAGCCCCACTTGGACAGGGAAAACAGATACGCAGTATTTT.

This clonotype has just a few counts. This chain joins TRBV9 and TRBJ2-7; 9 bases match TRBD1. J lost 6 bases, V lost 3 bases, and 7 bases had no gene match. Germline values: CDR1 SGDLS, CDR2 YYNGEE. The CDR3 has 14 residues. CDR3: CASSGAGTGREQYF. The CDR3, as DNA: TGTGCCAGCAGCGGGGCCGGGACAGGGCGCGAGCAGTACTTC. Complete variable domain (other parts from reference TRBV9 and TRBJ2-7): DSGVTQTPKHLITATGQRVTLRCSPRSGDLSVYWYQQSLDQGLQFLIQYYNGEERAKGNILERFSAQQFPDLHSELNLSSLELGDSALYFCASSGAGTGREQYFGPGTRLTVT.

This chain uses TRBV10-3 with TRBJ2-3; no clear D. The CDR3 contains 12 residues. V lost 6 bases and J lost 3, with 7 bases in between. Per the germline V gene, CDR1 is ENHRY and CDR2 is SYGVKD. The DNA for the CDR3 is TGTGCCATCAGGCGAGGAACAGATACGCAGTATTTT. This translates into CAIRRGTDTQYF.

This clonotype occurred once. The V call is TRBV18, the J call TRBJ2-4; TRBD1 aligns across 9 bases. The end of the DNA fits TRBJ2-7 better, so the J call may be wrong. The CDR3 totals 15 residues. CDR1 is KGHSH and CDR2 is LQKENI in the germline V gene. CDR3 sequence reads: CASSPPGQGPYEQYF. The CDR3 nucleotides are TGTGCCAGCTCACCACCGGGACAGGGTCCCTACGAGCAGTACTTC.

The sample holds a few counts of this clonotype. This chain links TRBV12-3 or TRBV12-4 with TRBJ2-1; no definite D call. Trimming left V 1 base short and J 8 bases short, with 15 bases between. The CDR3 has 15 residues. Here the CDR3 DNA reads TGTGCCAGCAGTTTAGTCCACTCACTCGGTTATGAGCAGTTCTTC. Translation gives CASSLVHSLGYEQFF.

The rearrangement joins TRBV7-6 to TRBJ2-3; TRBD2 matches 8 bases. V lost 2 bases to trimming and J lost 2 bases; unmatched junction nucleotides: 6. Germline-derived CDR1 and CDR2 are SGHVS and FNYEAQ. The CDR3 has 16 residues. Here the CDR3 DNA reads TGTGCCAGCAGCTTAAAAGTAGCGGGACCCACAGATACGCAGTATTTT. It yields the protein CASSLKVAGPTDTQYF.

CDR3 bases: TGTGCCAGCAGAGCGGGGGGGATGGAGACCCAGTACTTC. This encodes CASRAGGMETQYF. The gene calls are TRBV7-3 and TRBJ2-5; 10 positions match TRBD2. Germline V gene lookup returns CDR1 SGHTA and CDR2 FQGTGA. The CDR3 spans 13 residues. Trimming removed 6 bases from V and 5 bases from J; junction bases left unmatched: 3.

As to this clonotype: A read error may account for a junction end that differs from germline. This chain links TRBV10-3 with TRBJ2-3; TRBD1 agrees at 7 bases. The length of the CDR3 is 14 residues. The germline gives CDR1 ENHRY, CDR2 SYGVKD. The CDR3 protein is CVISTGVQTDTQYF. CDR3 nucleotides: TGTGTCATCAGCACAGGGGTGCAGACAGATACGCAGTATTTT.

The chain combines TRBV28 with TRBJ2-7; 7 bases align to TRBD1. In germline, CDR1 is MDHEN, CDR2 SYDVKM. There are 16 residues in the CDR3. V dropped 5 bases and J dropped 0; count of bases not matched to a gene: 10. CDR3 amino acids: CASSPPLDRASYEQYF. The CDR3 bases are TGTGCCAGCAGTCCCCCCCTTGACAGGGCCTCCTACGAGCAGTACTTC.

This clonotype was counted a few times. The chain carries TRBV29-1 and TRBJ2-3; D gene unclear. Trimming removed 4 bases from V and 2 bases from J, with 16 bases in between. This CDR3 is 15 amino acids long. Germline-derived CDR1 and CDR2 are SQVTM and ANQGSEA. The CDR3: CSVGPAVRTTDTQYF. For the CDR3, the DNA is TGCAGCGTTGGCCCGGCTGTGCGGACCACAGATACGCAGTATTTT.

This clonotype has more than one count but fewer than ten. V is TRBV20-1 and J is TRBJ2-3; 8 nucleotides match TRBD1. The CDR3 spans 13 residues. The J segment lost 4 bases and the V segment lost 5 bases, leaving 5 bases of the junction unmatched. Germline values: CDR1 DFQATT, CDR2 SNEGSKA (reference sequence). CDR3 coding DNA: TGCAGTGCTTGGTCAGGGGGCGCAGATACGCAGTATTTT. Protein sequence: CSAWSGGADTQYF.

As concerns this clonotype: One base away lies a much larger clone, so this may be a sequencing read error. CDR3 in DNA: TGCGCCAGCAGCATCGGACAGGACACAGATACGCAGTATTTT. Protein sequence: CASSIGQDTDTQYF. The chain joins TRBV5-1 to TRBJ2-3, with TRBD1 matching 7 bases. CDR1 and CDR2 (germline): SGHRS, YFSETQ. This CDR3 comprises 14 residues. J was trimmed by 2 bases and V by 4 bases; bases with no gene match: 4.

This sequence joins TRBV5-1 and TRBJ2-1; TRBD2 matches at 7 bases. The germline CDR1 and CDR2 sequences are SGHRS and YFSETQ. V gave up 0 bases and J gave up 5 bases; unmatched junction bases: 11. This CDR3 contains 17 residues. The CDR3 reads CASSLGLGSSGDNEQFF. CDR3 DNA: TGCGCCAGCAGCTTGGGGCTCGGGTCTAGCGGTGACAATGAGCAGTTCTTC.

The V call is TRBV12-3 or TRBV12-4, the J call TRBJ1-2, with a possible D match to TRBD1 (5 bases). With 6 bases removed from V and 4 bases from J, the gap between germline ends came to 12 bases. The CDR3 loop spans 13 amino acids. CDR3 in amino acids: CASRLRVGYGYTF. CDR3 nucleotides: TGTGCCAGCAGGCTCAGGGTGGGCTATGGCTACACCTTC.

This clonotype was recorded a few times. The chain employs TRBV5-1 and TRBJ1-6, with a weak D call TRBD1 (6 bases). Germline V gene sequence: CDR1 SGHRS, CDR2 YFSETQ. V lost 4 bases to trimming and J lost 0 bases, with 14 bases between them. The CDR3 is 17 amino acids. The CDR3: CASSPNRASSYNSPLHF. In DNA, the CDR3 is TGCGCCAGCAGCCCGAACAGGGCTAGCTCCTATAATTCACCCCTCCACTTT.

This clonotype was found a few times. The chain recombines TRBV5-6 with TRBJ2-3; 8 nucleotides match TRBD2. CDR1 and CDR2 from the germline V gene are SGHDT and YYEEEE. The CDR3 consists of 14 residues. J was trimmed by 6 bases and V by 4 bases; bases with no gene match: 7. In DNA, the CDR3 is TGTGCCAGCAGCGTAGGACTAGCCTCCGATACGCAGTATTTT. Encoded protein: CASSVGLASDTQYF.

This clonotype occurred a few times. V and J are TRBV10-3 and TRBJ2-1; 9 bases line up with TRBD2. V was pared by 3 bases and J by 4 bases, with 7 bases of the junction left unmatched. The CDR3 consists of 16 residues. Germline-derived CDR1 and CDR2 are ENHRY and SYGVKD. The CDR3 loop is CAISDRASGNYNEQFF. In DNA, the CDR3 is TGTGCCATCAGTGATCGGGCTAGCGGGAATTACAATGAGCAGTTCTTC.